The source of this T cell receptor (beta chain) is a study of blood T cell repertoires in COVID-19. Study-wide background: Acute and convalescent COVID-19 specimens originated in the United States, Italy and Spain. Sample material is recorded as cDNA or gDNA derived from T cells, B-cell-depleted T cells, or PBMCs.

V gave up 2 bases and J gave up 4 bases; unmatched junction bases: 4. CDR3 length: 15 residues. The germline V gene encodes CDR1 SGHAT and CDR2 FQNNGV. Here immunoSEQ multiplex PCR was the method, and the copy in TCRdb shows in-frame clones only, minus some. The sample shows fewer than 450,000 clones, about 90% of them seen only once. A Seattle source enrolled patients during active infection and followed them longitudinally. V and J are TRBV11-2 and TRBJ1-4, with 7 bases that match TRBD1. The receptor comes from a woman in her forties or fifties with COVID-19, enrolled during active disease. The source material was peripheral blood. The CDR3 here is CASSLQGGYNEKLFF. CDR3 nucleotides: TGTGCCAGCAGCTTACAGGGGGGATATAATGAAAAACTGTTTTTT.